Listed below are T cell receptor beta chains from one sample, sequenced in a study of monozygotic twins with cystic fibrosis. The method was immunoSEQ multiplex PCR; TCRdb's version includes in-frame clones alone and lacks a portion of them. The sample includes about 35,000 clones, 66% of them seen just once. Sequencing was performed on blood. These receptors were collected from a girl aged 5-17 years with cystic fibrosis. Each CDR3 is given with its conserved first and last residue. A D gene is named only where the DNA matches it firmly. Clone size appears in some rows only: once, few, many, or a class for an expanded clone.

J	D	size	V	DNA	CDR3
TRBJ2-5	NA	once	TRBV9	TGTGCCAGCAGCGAGGGGCGGGGGCGCCAAGAGACCCAGTACTTC	CASSEGRGRQETQYF
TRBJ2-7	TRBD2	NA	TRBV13	TGTGCCAGCAGCCCCCAGACTAGCGGGAGGAGGGAGCAGTACTTC	CASSPQTSGRREQYF
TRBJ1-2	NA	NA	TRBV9	TGTGCCAGCAGCCCTCGCGGGGGCAGCTATGGCTACACCTTC	CASSPRGGSYGYTF
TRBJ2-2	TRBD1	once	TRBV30	TGTGCCTCGACCCCGCGGGGGACAGGGGTCACCGGGGAGCTGTTTTTT	CASTPRGTGVTGELFF
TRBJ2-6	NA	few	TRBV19	TGTGCCAGTAGTATGCCAGGTAGGTCTGGGGCCAACGTCCTGACTTTC	CASSMPGRSGANVLTF
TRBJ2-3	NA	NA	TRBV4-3	TGCGCCAGCAGCCAGTTACAGGGGAGAGCGGGAAAGAGCACAGATACGCAGTATTTT	CASSQLQGRAGKSTDTQYF
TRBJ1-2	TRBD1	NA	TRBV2	TGTGCCAGCAGTGTTAAGGGACAGGGCTATGGCTACACCTTC	CASSVKGQGYGYTF
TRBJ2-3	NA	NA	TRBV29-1	TGCAGCGTTGATCAGGGATCGGGAACAGATACGCAGTATTTT	CSVDQGSGTDTQYF
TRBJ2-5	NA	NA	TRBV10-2	TGCGCCAGCAGTGCATTCGAGACCCAGTACTTC	CASSAFETQYF
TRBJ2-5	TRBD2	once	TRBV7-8	TGTGCCAGCAGCTCCCCCAAGGCTAGCGGGACACAAGAGACCCAGTACTTC	CASSSPKASGTQETQYF
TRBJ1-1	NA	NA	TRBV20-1	TGCAGTGTTCAATTGAACACTGAAGCTTTCTTT	CSVQLNTEAFF
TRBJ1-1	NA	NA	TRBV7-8	TGTGCCAGCAGCTTAAGGTCGCGGGTCGGGAACACTGAAGCTTTCTTT	CASSLRSRVGNTEAFF
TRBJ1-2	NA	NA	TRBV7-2	TGTGCCAGCAGCTCCAATACCCAGTTCTATGGCTACACCTTC	CASSSNTQFYGYTF
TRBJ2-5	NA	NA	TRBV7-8	TGTGCCAGCAGCTTGCCTAGGGAGACCCAGTACTTC	CASSLPRETQYF
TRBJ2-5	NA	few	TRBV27	TGTGCCAGCAGTTTAGAGTACCGGGGAGAGACCCAGTACTTC	CASSLEYRGETQYF
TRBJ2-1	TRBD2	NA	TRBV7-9	TGTGCCAGCAGCTCCTTAGCGGGAGCTTACAATGAGCAGTTCTTC	CASSSLAGAYNEQFF
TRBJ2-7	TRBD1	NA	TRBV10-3	TGTGCCATCAGTGACCCTAGGACAGGAATCTCCTACGAGCAGTACTTC	CAISDPRTGISYEQYF
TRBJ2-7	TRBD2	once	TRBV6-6	TGTGCCAGCAGTTACTCGAGCGGGACTTACTCCTACGAGCAGTACTTC	CASSYSSGTYSYEQYF
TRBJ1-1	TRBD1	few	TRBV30	TGTGCATCCGACAGGGGCACTGAAGCTTTCTTT	CASDRGTEAFF
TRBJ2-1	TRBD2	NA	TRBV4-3	TGCGCCAGCAGCCAAGACGGGCGGGAGTGGTCCTACAATGAGCAGTTCTTC	CASSQDGREWSYNEQFF
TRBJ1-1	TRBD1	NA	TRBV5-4	TGTGCCAGCAGCTCGGGACAGACGAACACTGAAGCTTTCTTT	CASSSGQTNTEAFF
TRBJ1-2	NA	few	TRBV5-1	TGCGCCAGCAGCGCGGGGACCGGCAGGTATGGCTACACCTTC	CASSAGTGRYGYTF
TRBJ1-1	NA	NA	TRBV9	TGTGCCAGCAGCCCCCCAGGGGCGGACACTGAAGCTTTCTTT	CASSPPGADTEAFF